The 11 T cell receptor beta chains in this list originate from one sample, sequenced in a study of metastatic and nonmetastatic thyroid tumors. Before thyroid surgery, none of the patients had received any treatment. MiXCR reprocessed the PCR reads for TCRdb. The sample contains around 30,000 clones, 15% to 20% of which appear only once. The specimen was blood. Source of these receptors: a female donor with papillary thyroid cancer or a benign thyroid nodule (not recorded which). Some clones in this sample may be carry-over from other donors' samples.

This clone appeared many times. This chain uses TRBV20-1 with TRBJ2-5; TRBD1 matches 8 bases. The V gene's germline CDR1 is DFQATT and CDR2 SNEGSKA (reference sequence). The CDR3 is 12 amino acids. V trimming: 6 bases; J trimming: 4 bases; junction bases outside the gene matches: 4. The CDR3 protein is CSAPGQGETQYF. DNA for the CDR3: TGCAGTGCACCCGGACAGGGAGAGACCCAGTACTTC.

This clone was recorded a few times. The chain has TRBV10-3 and TRBJ1-6; TRBD1 agrees at 7 bases. The germline gives CDR1 ENHRY, CDR2 SYGVKD. The V segment lost 6 bases and the J segment 5 bases; nucleotides outside the gene matches: 4. CDR3 length: 14 amino acids. The CDR3 nucleotides read TGTGCCATCAGACAAGGGACAGATAATTCACCCCTCCACTTT. Amino acid sequence: CAIRQGTDNSPLHF.

This clone was seen only a few times. This chain connects TRBV19 to TRBJ2-6; no reliable D call. The CDR3 runs 14 residues. The germline gives CDR1 LNHDA, CDR2 SQIVND (reference sequence). Deletions cut 10 bases from V and 1 base from J, with 11 bases between. The CDR3 reads CATTVGSGANVLTF. As DNA, the CDR3 is TGTGCCACTACGGTGGGGTCTGGGGCCAACGTCCTGACTTTC.

V gene TRBV6-4 combines with J gene TRBJ2-3, with a possible D match to TRBD2 (6 bases). V lost 0 bases and J lost 1, with 8 bases in between. Germline V gene sequence: CDR1 MRHNA, CDR2 SNTAGT. This CDR3 region has 15 residues. CDR3 coding DNA: TGTGCCAGCAGTGACTCGGGAGGTGGCACAGATACGCAGTATTTT. It yields the protein CASSDSGGGTDTQYF.

J is TRBJ2-7 and V is TRBV7-2, with D perhaps matching TRBD1 (5 bases). This CDR3 is built from 14 residues. V dropped 5 bases and J dropped 6 bases, with 17 bases sitting between them. The V gene's germline CDR1 is SGHTA and CDR2 FQGNSA. The CDR3 is CASSLSRPQGEQYF. The DNA of the CDR3 is TGTGCCAGCAGCCTTTCCAGACCCCAGGGCGAGCAGTACTTC.

The chain recombines TRBV4-1 with TRBJ2-2, with a possible D match to TRBD2 (5 bases). Trimming stripped 7 bases from V and 5 bases from J, with 17 bases between. Germline loops: CDR1 MGHRA, CDR2 YSYEKL. The CDR3 length is 15 residues. The CDR3 DNA sequence: TGCGCCAGCACTTTGGAGCGGAGTCTGACCGGGGAGCTGTTTTTT. It is translated as CASTLERSLTGELFF.

In its sample, this clone was seen many times. The rearrangement links TRBV18 to TRBJ1-2; TRBD1 might be the D (6 bases). With 1 base removed from V and 3 bases from J, the gap between germline ends came to 12 bases. This CDR3 has 15 residues. Germline-derived CDR1 and CDR2 are KGHSH and LQKENI. The CDR3 nucleotides read TGTGCCAGCTCACCACAAAACAGGGTAGACTATGGCTACACCTTC. Translated, it gives CASSPQNRVDYGYTF.

CDR3 sequence (DNA): TGTGCCAGCAGTGAAGCGCTTACGTACTTC. It specifies CASSEALTYF. This chain joins TRBV6-1 and TRBJ2-7, with D unclear. Germline lookup yields CDR1 MNHNS and CDR2 SASEGT. V was shortened by 0 bases and J by 12 bases, with 6 bases between the two germline ends. The CDR3 contains 10 residues.

This clone was picked up a small number of times. The gene calls are TRBV12-3 or TRBV12-4 and TRBJ1-2; no reliable D call. Trimming pared 3 bases from V and 9 bases from J, leaving 17 bases between. This CDR3 spans 14 amino acids. Written as DNA, the CDR3 is TGTGCCAGCAGTTTTGGGGATACGCCTATCCGCTACACCTTC. Amino acid sequence: CASSFGDTPIRYTF.

In its sample, this clone was seen many times. The J gene is TRBJ2-3, the V gene TRBV6-5; the match to TRBD2 covers 7 bases. The length of the CDR3 is 15 residues. V gave up 0 bases and J gave up 0 bases; unmatched junction bases: 0. Germline V lookup: CDR1 MNHEY, CDR2 SVGAGI. In DNA, the CDR3 is TGTGCCAGCAGTTACTCCGGGGGGAGCACAGATACGCAGTATTTT. It codes for CASSYSGGSTDTQYF.

This clone was counted a few times. The rearrangement uses TRBV6-5 and TRBJ1-5; no firm D call. V was shortened by 2 bases and J by 0 bases, with 8 bases between the two germline ends. This CDR3 region has 15 residues. In germline, CDR1 is MNHEY, CDR2 SVGAGI. This chain's CDR3 is CASSYGRYSNQPQHF. The CDR3 coding sequence is TGTGCCAGCAGTTACGGACGGTATAGCAATCAGCCCCAGCATTTT.